These 28 T cell receptor beta chains came from one sample sequenced in a study of spatial heterogeneity in lung cancer. TCRdb used MiXCR to reprocess the 5' RACE reads, holding one entry per CDR3 protein. The table lists around 48,000 distinct CDR3 sequences, approximately 5.3% of them singletons. Specified time point: sample taken at primary tumor resection. Sequencing was performed on whole RNA extracted from tumor and nontumor lung tissue, or from frozen PBMC, and the material was left unsorted. The sample here was PBMCs, taken at surgery. These receptors came from a male donor with early-stage non-small cell lung cancer.

V gene TRBV12-3 or TRBV12-4 combines with J gene TRBJ2-1; 8 nucleotides line up with TRBD1. V gave up 6 bases and J gave up 1 base; unmatched junction bases: 5. The CDR3 is made up of 15 amino acids. CDR3 loop: CASRSTGDSYNEQFF. CDR3 sequence (DNA): TGTGCCAGCAGGTCGACAGGGGATTCCTACAATGAGCAGTTCTTC.

This clonotype was recorded at least ten times. The chain is built from TRBV11-2 and TRBJ2-5; D possibly matches TRBD1 or TRBD2 (5 bases each). CDR1 and CDR2 from the germline V gene are SGHAT and FQNNGV. The CDR3 has 16 amino acids. The V gene lost 5 bases and the J gene lost 1 base, with 17 bases spanning the gap. CDR3 nucleotide sequence: TGTGCCAGCAGCACGGCTCACGGGACGGCCCAAGAGACCCAGTACTTC. It translates to CASSTAHGTAQETQYF.

In this sample, this clonotype turned up many times. V is TRBV3-1 and J is TRBJ2-1; 7 bases are a match to TRBD2. The CDR3 covers 15 residues. The germline CDR1 and CDR2 sequences are LGHDT and YNNKEL (reference sequence). V trimming: 0 bases; J trimming: 8 bases; junction bases outside the gene matches: 7. The CDR3 coding sequence is TGTGCCAGCAGCCAAGAGGGGGGGAGTCAGTATGAGCAGTTCTTC. Translation: CASSQEGGSQYEQFF.

This clonotype was seen ten or more times. The genes are TRBV7-9 and TRBJ1-2, with 9 bases identical to TRBD1. This CDR3 is built from 13 residues. V lost 4 bases and J lost 4; bases outside the gene matches: 1. Per the germline V gene, CDR1 is SEHNR and CDR2 is FQNEAQ (reference sequence). CDR3 protein: CASSSTGGYGYTF. In DNA, the CDR3 is TGTGCCAGCAGCTCGACAGGGGGCTATGGCTACACCTTC.

This clonotype occurred many times. This sequence joins TRBV5-6 and TRBJ2-1, with 9 bases that match TRBD2. The CDR3 is 16 amino acids. Germline V gene sequence: CDR1 SGHDT, CDR2 YYEEEE. After removal of 4 bases from V and 5 bases from J, the junction contained 10 bases not matched to a gene. CDR3 amino acids: CASSLDSGRIHNEQFF. The CDR3 bases are TGTGCCAGCAGCCTTGATAGCGGGAGAATTCACAATGAGCAGTTCTTC.

In its sample, this clonotype was seen a few times. This sequence joins TRBV7-3 and TRBJ2-1; D possibly corresponds to TRBD2 (5 bases). The CDR3 is 16 residues long. V gave up 2 bases and J gave up 0 bases, with 11 bases separating them. Germline V gene sequence: CDR1 SGHTA, CDR2 FQGTGA. CDR3 in amino acids: CASSLGSASSYNEQFF. The CDR3 DNA reads as TGTGCCAGCAGCTTAGGGAGCGCTAGCTCCTACAATGAGCAGTTCTTC.

This clonotype was counted at least ten times. The chain employs TRBV11-2 and TRBJ1-1; weak D call: TRBD1 (6 bases). The CDR3 sequence is 13 residues long. In germline, CDR1 is SGHAT, CDR2 FQNNGV. The V and J ends lost 5 bases and 5 bases respectively, with 12 bases between them. CDR3 coding DNA: TGTGCCAGCAGCAACCGTAGGGGGACTGAAGCTTTCTTT. Protein product: CASSNRRGTEAFF.

This clonotype was found a few times. The chain recombines TRBV5-1 with TRBJ2-5; the D is unclear. This CDR3 is 13 amino acids long. With 4 bases removed from V and 4 bases from J, the gap between germline ends came to 11 bases. Germline V gene data show CDR1 as SGHRS and CDR2 as YFSETQ. The CDR3 loop reads CASSPKPAETQYF. The CDR3 nucleotides are TGCGCCAGCAGCCCCAAGCCAGCAGAGACCCAGTACTTC. Variable domain in full (rest from reference TRBV5-1 and TRBJ2-5): KAGVTQTPRYLIKTRGQQVTLSCSPISGHRSVSWYQQTPGQGLQFLFEYFSETQRNKGNFPGRFSGRQFSNSRSEMNVSTLELGDSALYLCASSPKPAETQYFGPGTRLLVL.

There are many counts of this clonotype. This chain connects TRBV2 to TRBJ2-7, with 7 bases aligning to TRBD2. This CDR3 contains 16 residues. In germline, CDR1 is SNHLY, CDR2 FYNNEI. Trimming at V came to 3 bases and at J to 3 bases, leaving 11 bases not matched to a gene. This chain's CDR3 is CASSDAPSGEFYEQYF. CDR3 nucleotide sequence: TGTGCCAGCAGTGACGCCCCGAGCGGGGAATTCTACGAGCAGTACTTC.

This clonotype was seen at least ten times. The rearrangement links TRBV5-1 to TRBJ2-3; 7 nucleotides align to TRBD1. The CDR3 totals 14 residues. Trimming at V came to 3 bases and at J to 0 bases, leaving 1 base not matched to a gene. Germline V lookup: CDR1 SGHRS, CDR2 YFSETQ. CDR3 sequence (DNA): TGCGCCAGCAGCTCGACAGGGAGCACAGATACGCAGTATTTT. Its translation is CASSSTGSTDTQYF.

This clonotype was found many times. The chain combines TRBV6-1 with TRBJ2-1; D unresolved. From germline, CDR1 is MNHNS and CDR2 SASEGT. The CDR3 loop spans 13 amino acids. Trimming removed 9 bases at V and 1 base at J, with 10 bases between. CDR3 in amino acids: CASEEPSYNEQFF. As DNA, the CDR3 is TGTGCCAGTGAGGAGCCATCCTACAATGAGCAGTTCTTC.

There are many counts of this clonotype. The CDR3 DNA follows: TGCAGTGCTAGTAGGGGCGGGAGCTACACAGATACGCAGTATTTT. As protein: CSASRGGSYTDTQYF. The V call is TRBV20-1, the J call TRBJ2-3; 7 bases align to TRBD2. The CDR3 is 15 amino acids. Germline CDR1 DFQATT, CDR2 SNEGSKA (reference sequence). The junction had 8 bases not matched to a gene; V was cut back by 3 bases and J by 2 bases.

The CDR3 here is CASSPGVVASAYNEQFF. The CDR3 DNA reads as TGTGCCAGCAGCCCGGGAGTGGTAGCGAGCGCCTACAATGAGCAGTTCTTC. V and J are TRBV5-4 and TRBJ2-1, with a weak D call TRBD2 (6 bases). The germline gives CDR1 SGHNT, CDR2 YYREEE (reference sequence). CDR3 size: 17 residues. V lost 4 bases and J lost 2, with 19 bases in between.

The sample holds one count of this clonotype. This sequence joins TRBV18 and TRBJ1-1; 7 bases match TRBD1. Trimming at V came to 3 bases and at J to 4 bases, leaving 5 bases not matched to a gene. The CDR3 runs 14 residues. CDR1 and CDR2 (germline): KGHSH, LQKENI. CDR3: CASSPYRGVTEAFF. CDR3 DNA: TGTGCCAGCTCACCTTACAGGGGAGTCACTGAAGCTTTCTTT.

In this sample, this clonotype turned up many times. J is TRBJ2-1 and V is TRBV7-2, with TRBD1 as a possible D gene (6 bases). CDR3 length equals 15 residues. From germline, CDR1 is SGHTA and CDR2 FQGNSA. Trimming left V 6 bases short and J 7 bases short, with 19 bases between. In DNA form, the CDR3 reads TGTGCCAGCAGGACGGCAGGGGCGGGTCGTAATGAGCAGTTCTTC. It specifies CASRTAGAGRNEQFF.

Of note for this clonotype: This may come from a read error, since a much larger clone is one base off. V usage is TRBV3-1 and J usage is TRBJ2-1; D gene uncertain. There are 11 residues in the CDR3. Germline V gene lookup returns CDR1 LGHDT and CDR2 YNNKEL (reference sequence). The CDR3 DNA reads as TGTTCCAGCAGCCACGCTCGAGAGCAGTTCTTC. This gives the protein CSSSHAREQFF.

This clonotype was seen a handful of times. V and J are TRBV19 and TRBJ2-2; 7 nucleotides align to TRBD1. The CDR3 has 15 amino acids. Trimming cost V 7 bases and J 4 bases; bases outside gene matches: 9. Germline V gene lookup returns CDR1 LNHDA and CDR2 SQIVND (reference sequence). CDR3 nucleotide sequence: TGTGCCAGTAAGGTCAAGACAGGGCCCACCGGGGAGCTGTTTTTT. It is translated as CASKVKTGPTGELFF.

This clonotype was seen at least ten times. The rearrangement links TRBV3-1 to TRBJ1-1; 7 bases fit TRBD1. CDR3 size: 14 residues. CDR1 and CDR2 from the germline V gene are LGHDT and YNNKEL (reference sequence). Trimming removed 1 base from V and 7 bases from J; junction bases left unmatched: 6. CDR3 residues: CASSQVGQHREAFF. CDR3 nucleotide sequence: TGTGCCAGCAGCCAAGTGGGACAGCACCGTGAAGCTTTCTTT.

There are a few counts of this clonotype. The rearrangement uses TRBV7-9 and TRBJ2-4, with D unresolved. Trimming took 1 base from V and 0 from J, leaving 13 bases between them. The CDR3 has 17 amino acids. Germline CDR1 and CDR2: SEHNR and FQNEAQ (reference sequence). The CDR3 DNA sequence: TGTGCCAGCAGCTTAGAATTGGGCGGAGTAGCCAAAAACATTCAGTACTTC. Its protein product is CASSLELGGVAKNIQYF. Full variable domain (outside the CDR3, taken from reference TRBV7-9 and TRBJ2-4): DTGVSQNPRHKITKRGQNVTFRCDPISEHNRLYWYRQTLGQGPEFLTYFQNEAQLEKSRLLSDRFSAERPKGSFSTLEIQRTEQGDSAMYLCASSLELGGVAKNIQYFGAGTRLSVL.

This clonotype was recorded many times. Written as DNA, the CDR3 is TGCAGTGCTGGACAGGGCCTTTCCTACGAGCAGTACTTC. It is translated as CSAGQGLSYEQYF. V usage is TRBV20-1 and J usage is TRBJ2-7; TRBD1 matches at 8 bases. There are 13 residues in the CDR3. The junction had 4 bases not matched to a gene; V was cut back by 5 bases and J by 1 base. Germline loops: CDR1 DFQATT, CDR2 SNEGSKA (reference sequence).

This clonotype was picked up many times. The CDR3: CASSHKNTGANVLTF. The CDR3 nucleotides are TGTGCCAGCAGCCACAAAAATACTGGGGCCAACGTCCTGACTTTC. The chain recombines TRBV14 with TRBJ2-6, with D unresolved. The CDR3 has 15 amino acids. CDR1 and CDR2 (germline): SGHDN, FVKESK. The V end was cut by 3 bases, the J end by 2 bases, with 8 bases between.

This clonotype has at least ten counts. The chain employs TRBV9 and TRBJ2-5; 8 nucleotides line up with TRBD1. V was pared by 0 bases and J by 2 bases, with 9 bases of the junction left unmatched. The CDR3 length is 17 residues. Germline lookup yields CDR1 SGDLS and CDR2 YYNGEE. The CDR3 loop is CASSVGGQGPHQETQYF. Here the CDR3 DNA reads TGTGCCAGCAGCGTAGGAGGACAGGGTCCCCATCAAGAGACCCAGTACTTC.

In its sample, this clonotype was seen many times. This chain joins TRBV5-4 and TRBJ2-2; 9 positions match TRBD2. The CDR3 consists of 16 residues. Germline-derived CDR1 and CDR2 are SGHNT and YYREEE (reference sequence). Trimming at V came to 1 base and at J to 1 base, leaving 2 bases not matched to a gene. Here the CDR3 reads CASSLHSGGNTGELFF. The DNA of the CDR3 is TGTGCCAGCAGCTTGCATAGCGGGGGGAACACCGGGGAGCTGTTTTTT.

This clonotype was detected many times. The chain links TRBV19 to TRBJ2-1; D is possibly TRBD2 (5 bases). The length of the CDR3 is 15 residues. CDR1 and CDR2 (germline): LNHDA, SQIVND (reference sequence). V was trimmed by 5 bases and J by 2 bases, leaving 13 bases between them. Written as DNA, the CDR3 is TGTGCCAGTAGTCCCTCGGACTTTCCCTACAATGAGCAGTTCTTC. Its protein product is CASSPSDFPYNEQFF.

The gene calls are TRBV7-9 and TRBJ2-2, with 9 bases identical to TRBD1. Germline V lookup: CDR1 SEHNR, CDR2 FQNEAQ (reference sequence). V lost 3 bases to trimming and J lost 7 bases; unmatched junction nucleotides: 3. This CDR3 comprises 14 residues. CDR3 loop: CASSFSDRGGELFF. The CDR3 nucleotides are TGTGCCAGCAGCTTCTCGGACAGGGGCGGGGAGCTGTTTTTT.

About this clonotype: A much larger clone lies a single base off, so this may be a read error. The chain employs TRBV6-1 and TRBJ2-7, with D unclear. Germline V CDR1 and CDR2: MNHNS, SASEGT. V dropped 7 bases and J dropped 5 bases, with 18 bases sitting between them. The CDR3 sequence is 14 residues long. The CDR3 region is CASTPHKASHEQYF. CDR3 coding DNA: TGTGCCAGCACCCCCCACAAGGCCTCACACGAGCAGTACTTC.

In its sample, this clonotype was seen many times. CDR3 loop: CASSPTGTGELRAFF. In DNA form, the CDR3 reads TGTGCCAGCTCACCGACCGGGACAGGGGAATTAAGAGCTTTCTTT. The chain is built from TRBV18 and TRBJ1-1; 10 bases map to TRBD1. CDR3 length: 15 residues. V lost 3 bases to trimming and J lost 10 bases; unmatched junction nucleotides: 11. Germline-derived CDR1 and CDR2 are KGHSH and LQKENI.

The chain joins TRBV27 to TRBJ1-6, with D hard to call. From germline, CDR1 is MNHEY and CDR2 SMNVEV (reference sequence). The CDR3 is 16 amino acids. Trimming left V 0 bases short and J 3 bases short, with 9 bases between. The DNA for the CDR3 is TGTGCCAGCAGTTTATCTGCCGGAAGCTATAATTCACCCCTCCACTTT. This codes for CASSLSAGSYNSPLHF.